The 5 T cell receptor beta chains in this list originate from one sample, sequenced in a study of T cell changes during pregnancy in multiple sclerosis. Profiling relied on immunoSEQ multiplex PCR, and the TCRdb table lists in-frame clones only, not all of them. The repertoire includes around 47,000 clones, about 95% of them detected once, and 0.89% sits in the top ten. The sample was peripheral blood, taken in the second trimester of pregnancy. Every receptor here comes from a female donor with multiple sclerosis, enrolled in a pregnancy study.

The genes are TRBV19 and TRBJ1-1; TRBD1 is a possible D gene (5 bases). Germline lookup yields CDR1 LNHDA and CDR2 SQIVND (reference sequence). V lost 8 bases and J lost 1, with 14 bases in between. The CDR3 length is 14 residues. The CDR3 coding sequence is TGTGCCAGTCTCCTGGACACCAGGAACACTGAAGCTTTCTTT. It encodes CASLLDTRNTEAFF.

The chain links TRBV5-1 to TRBJ1-5; weak D call: TRBD1 (6 bases). Deletions cut 0 bases from V and 4 bases from J, with 11 bases between. The length of the CDR3 is 15 residues. In germline, CDR1 is SGHRS, CDR2 YFSETQ. CDR3: CASSLDGTRNQPQHF. The DNA for the CDR3 is TGCGCCAGCAGCTTGGATGGGACAAGGAATCAGCCCCAGCATTTT.

This clone was seen a single time. The genes are TRBV15 and TRBJ2-2; 10 bases map to TRBD2. V lost 1 base, J lost 7 bases, and 12 bases stayed unmatched. Germline V gives CDR1 LNHNV, CDR2 YYDKDF (reference sequence). The CDR3 length is 18 residues. The CDR3 DNA follows: TGTGCCACCAGCAGAGTTGGATTGAGCGGGAGGGCCGACGGGGAGCTGTTTTTT. Its protein product is CATSRVGLSGRADGELFF.

V and J are TRBV5-5 and TRBJ2-7; no clear D. The CDR3 extends over 12 amino acids. Germline values: CDR1 SGHKS, CDR2 YYEKEE (reference sequence). The germline V and J ends were trimmed by 1 base and 5 bases, with 7 bases remaining between them. Written as DNA, the CDR3 is TGTGCCAGCAGCTTGCCGTCGGACGAGCAGTACTTC. Encoded protein: CASSLPSDEQYF.

The rearrangement links TRBV5-1 to TRBJ2-5, with D tentatively TRBD1 (5 bases). This CDR3 has 13 residues. Trimming took off 6 bases at V and 1 base at J, with 10 bases between the two ends. Germline V gene lookup returns CDR1 SGHRS and CDR2 YFSETQ. CDR3 DNA sequence: TGCGCCAGCACCCGGACAAGCCAAGAGACCCAGTACTTC. Translation: CASTRTSQETQYF. The full variable domain, in which reference TRBV5-1 and TRBJ2-5 provide the parts outside the CDR3, is KAGVTQTPRYLIKTRGQQVTLSCSPISGHRSVSWYQQTPGQGLQFLFEYFSETQRNKGNFPGRFSGRQFSNSRSEMNVSTLELGDSALYLCASTRTSQETQYFGPGTRLLVL.